This T cell receptor (beta chain) was recovered during a study of T-cell reconstitution after alpha-beta-depleted transplantation in children. CDR1 is SNHLY, CDR2 FYNNEI, per germline. This CDR3 is built from 11 residues. Trimming took off 4 bases at V and 5 bases at J, with 5 bases between the two ends. Study-wide findings and caveats: The origin of alpha-beta T cells about two months after transplant was reportedly several hundred expanded graft clones.

At least ten counts were recorded for this clonotype. Its specificity is not known. Unique molecular identifiers featured in how the TCRbeta library was prepared. TCRdb used MiXCR to reprocess the PCR reads, holding one entry per CDR3 protein. In the table there are a few hundred thousand distinct CDR3 sequences, more than 20% of which are singletons. This clonotype was sampled from a male patient between 10 and 17 years old who had a stem cell transplant for acute lymphoblastic leukemia, so the T cells may come from the graft donor. The rearrangement uses TRBV2 and TRBJ1-2, with D perhaps matching TRBD1 (5 bases). The material was PBMCs, mostly from graft donor cells, obtained 180 days after TCRalphabeta/CD19-depleted stem cell transplant. CDR3 amino acids: CASSGQYGYTF. In nucleotides, the CDR3 is TGTGCCAGCAGTGGACAGTATGGCTACACCTTC.